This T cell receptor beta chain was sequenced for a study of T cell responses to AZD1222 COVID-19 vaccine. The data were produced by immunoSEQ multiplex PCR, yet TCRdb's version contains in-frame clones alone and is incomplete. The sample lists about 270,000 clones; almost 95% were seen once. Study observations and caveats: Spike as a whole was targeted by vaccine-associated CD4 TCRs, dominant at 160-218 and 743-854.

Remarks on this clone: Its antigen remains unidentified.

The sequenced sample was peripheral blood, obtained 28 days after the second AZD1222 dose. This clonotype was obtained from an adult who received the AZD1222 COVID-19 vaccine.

The CDR3 region has the DNA TGTGCCAGCAGTCCACTAGGTGCCATCGGGAATGAGCAGTTCTTC. Translating it yields CASSPLGAIGNEQFF. This chain uses TRBV28 with TRBJ2-1; tentatively, D is TRBD2 (5 bases). The V and J ends lost 5 bases and 7 bases respectively, with 18 bases between them. This CDR3 has 15 amino acids. Germline V gives CDR1 MDHEN, CDR2 SYDVKM.